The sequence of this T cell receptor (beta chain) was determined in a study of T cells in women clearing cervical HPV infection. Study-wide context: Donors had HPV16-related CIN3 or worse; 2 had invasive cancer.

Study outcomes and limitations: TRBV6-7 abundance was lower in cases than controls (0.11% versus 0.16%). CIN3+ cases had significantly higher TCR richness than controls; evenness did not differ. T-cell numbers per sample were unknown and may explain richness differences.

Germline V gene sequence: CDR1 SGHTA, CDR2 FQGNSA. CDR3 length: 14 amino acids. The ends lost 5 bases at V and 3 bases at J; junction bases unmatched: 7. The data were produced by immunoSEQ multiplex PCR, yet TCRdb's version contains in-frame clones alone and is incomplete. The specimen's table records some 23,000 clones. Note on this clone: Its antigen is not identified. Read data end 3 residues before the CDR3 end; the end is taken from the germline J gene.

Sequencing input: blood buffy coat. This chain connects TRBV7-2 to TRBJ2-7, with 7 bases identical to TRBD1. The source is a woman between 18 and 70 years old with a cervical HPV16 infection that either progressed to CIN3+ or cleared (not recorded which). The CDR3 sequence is CASSLGTEVYEQYF. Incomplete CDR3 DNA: TGTGCCAGCAGCCTCGGGACAGAAGTCTACGAG.